This T cell receptor beta chain was documented in a study of CD8+ T cells in alopecia areata. Study-wide results and limits: Compared with normal scalp, lesional scalp had higher clonality and more expanded CD8+ clones. A great number of expanded lesional clones endured in scalp and blood during tofacitinib.

As to this clone: Its antigen is still unknown.

The CDR3 covers 15 residues. Germline values: CDR1 SGHRS, CDR2 YFSETQ. The ends were cut back, 4 bases at V and 5 bases at J, with 17 bases in the middle. Noted treatment: oral pan-JAK inhibitor, 5-10 mg twice daily. The authors extracted RNA and reverse transcribed it into cDNA as the sequencing template. The data were produced by immunoSEQ multiplex PCR, yet TCRdb's version contains in-frame clones alone and is incomplete. The sample records about 190,000 clones, more than 50% being singletons. This sequence was found in a human donor with alopecia areata. The chain employs TRBV5-1 and TRBJ2-3; D remains unclear. The source was CD4+ T cells sorted from blood, collected at week 24, from a patient treated with tofacitinib. The DNA for the CDR3 is TGCGCCAGCAGCCTAGAAGACTCCTACAAAGATACGCAGTATTTT. Translation gives CASSLEDSYKDTQYF. The complete variable domain, with remaining parts taken from reference TRBV5-1 and TRBJ2-3, reads KAGVTQTPRYLIKTRGQQVTLSCSPISGHRSVSWYQQTPGQGLQFLFEYFSETQRNKGNFPGRFSGRQFSNSRSEMNVSTLELGDSALYLCASSLEDSYKDTQYFGPGTRLTVL.